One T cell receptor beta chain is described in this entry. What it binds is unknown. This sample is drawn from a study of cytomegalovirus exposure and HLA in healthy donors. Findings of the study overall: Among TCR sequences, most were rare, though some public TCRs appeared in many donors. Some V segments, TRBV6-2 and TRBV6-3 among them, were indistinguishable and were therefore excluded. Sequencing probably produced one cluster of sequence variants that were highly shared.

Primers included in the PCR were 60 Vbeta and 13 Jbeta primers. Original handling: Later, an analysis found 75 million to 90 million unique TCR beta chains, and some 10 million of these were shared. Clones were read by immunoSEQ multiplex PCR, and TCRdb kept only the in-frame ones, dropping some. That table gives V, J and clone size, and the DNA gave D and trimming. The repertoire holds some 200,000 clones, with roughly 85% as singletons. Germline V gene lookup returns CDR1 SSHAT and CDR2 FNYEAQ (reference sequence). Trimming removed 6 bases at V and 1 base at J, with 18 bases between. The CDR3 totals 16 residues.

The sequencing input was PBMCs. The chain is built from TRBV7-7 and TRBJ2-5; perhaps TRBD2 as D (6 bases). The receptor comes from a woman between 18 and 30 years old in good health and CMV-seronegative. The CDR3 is CASSHAIGEAQETQYF. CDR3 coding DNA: TGTGCCAGCAGTCATGCCATCGGGGAGGCCCAAGAGACCCAGTACTTC.